This TCR beta chain appears in the sequencing data of a study of T cells in Graves' hyperthyroidism and ophthalmopathy. Orbital computed tomography and thyroid ultrasound, together with serum TRAb and thyroxine and clinical symptoms, were used for diagnoses. TCR beta CDR3 regions were amplified from RNA transcripts. HTBI primers were the set used in a first-round RT-PCR of the TCR CDR3. A single record per CDR3 protein comes from TCRdb applying MiXCR to the multiplex PCR reads. The sample consists of about 92,000 distinct CDR3 sequences, just over 50% of them appearing once. This clonotype showed up many times. V was pared by 5 bases and J by 3 bases, with 13 bases between. The CDR3 has 14 amino acids. Germline V gene sequence: CDR1 SGHTA, CDR2 FQGNSA.

Source material: blood. This clonotype was sampled from a woman aged 40 to 50 with Graves' hyperthyroidism. J is TRBJ1-1 and V is TRBV7-2, with no clear D. The CDR3 sequence: CASSPSFGDTEAFF. The DNA of the CDR3 is TGTGCCAGCAGCCCATCGTTTGGGGACACTGAAGCTTTCTTT.